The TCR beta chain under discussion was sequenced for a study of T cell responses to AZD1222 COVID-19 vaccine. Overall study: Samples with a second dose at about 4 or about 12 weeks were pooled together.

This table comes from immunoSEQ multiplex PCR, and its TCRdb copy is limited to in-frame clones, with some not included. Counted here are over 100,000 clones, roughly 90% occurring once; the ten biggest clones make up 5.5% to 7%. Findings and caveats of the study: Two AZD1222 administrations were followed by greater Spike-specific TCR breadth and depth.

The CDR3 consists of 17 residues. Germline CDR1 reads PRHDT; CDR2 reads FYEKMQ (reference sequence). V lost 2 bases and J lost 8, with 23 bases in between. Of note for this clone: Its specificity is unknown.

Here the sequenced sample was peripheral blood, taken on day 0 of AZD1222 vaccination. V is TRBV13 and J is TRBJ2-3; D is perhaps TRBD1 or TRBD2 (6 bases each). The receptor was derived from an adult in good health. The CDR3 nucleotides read TGTGCCAGCAGCTTAAGTCCCGGGAGAGGGCAGGGGATTACGCAGTATTTT. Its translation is CASSLSPGRGQGITQYF.